These 19 T cell receptor beta chains came from one sample sequenced in a study of CD39 and CD103 CD8 tumor-infiltrating T cells. Profiling relied on immunoSEQ multiplex PCR, and the TCRdb table lists in-frame clones only, not all of them. Of 7,000 to 8,500 clones listed, over 60% are singletons. The source material was CD8+ T cells sorted from blood. As to subset: total memory CD8 T cells (CD45RA-CCR7+/-) from blood or uninvolved lymph node. The receptors come from a human donor with head and neck squamous cell carcinoma.

This clone has only a few counts. V is TRBV9 and J is TRBJ2-1; no clear D gene. The CDR3 runs to 16 residues. In germline, CDR1 is SGDLS, CDR2 YYNGEE. V lost 3 bases to trimming and J lost 4 bases, with 17 bases between them. CDR3 in amino acids: CASSAIAAPTYNEQFF. The CDR3 bases are TGTGCCAGCAGCGCCATCGCGGCCCCTACTTACAATGAGCAGTTCTTC.

CDR3 in amino acids: CASSPLSTNEKLFF. The CDR3, as DNA: TGTGCCAGCAGTCCACTTTCAACTAATGAAAAACTGTTTTTT. V and J are TRBV28 and TRBJ1-4; D uncertain. V was cut by 5 bases and J by 0 bases, with 7 bases left in between. Per the germline V gene, CDR1 is MDHEN and CDR2 is SYDVKM. The CDR3 covers 14 residues.

This sequence joins TRBV6-5 and TRBJ1-1, with D unresolved. The CDR3 extends over 12 amino acids. The V end lost 0 bases, the J end lost 1 base, and 0 bases lay between the germline ends. Germline V CDR1 and CDR2: MNHEY, SVGAGI. The DNA for the CDR3 is TGTGCCAGCAGTTACTCGAACACTGAAGCTTTCTTT. Residues: CASSYSNTEAFF.

The chain combines TRBV6-5 with TRBJ2-3; D is uncertain. Trimming cost V 8 bases and J 6 bases, with 15 bases left between them. The length of the CDR3 is 13 residues. Germline V CDR1 and CDR2: MNHEY, SVGAGI. CDR3 nucleotide sequence: TGTGCCAGCTGGTCTGTATTTCCCGATACGCAGTATTTT. Translation gives CASWSVFPDTQYF.

This clone was seen more than once but under ten times. The chain links TRBV29-1 to TRBJ2-7; 7 bases map to TRBD1. CDR3 length: 12 residues. Germline lookup yields CDR1 SQVTM and CDR2 ANQGSEA. V lost 7 bases, J lost 0 bases, and 3 bases stayed unmatched. CDR3 coding DNA: TGCAGCGCGACAGGGAACTCCTACGAGCAGTACTTC. Amino acid sequence: CSATGNSYEQYF.

The CDR3 is CASSFGGQVEKLFF. The CDR3 DNA reads TGTGCCAGCAGTTTCGGGGGACAGGTTGAAAAACTGTTTTTT. This chain joins TRBV28 and TRBJ1-4, with 8 bases aligning to TRBD1. Per the germline V gene, CDR1 is MDHEN and CDR2 is SYDVKM. V lost 3 bases, J lost 7 bases, and 4 bases stayed unmatched. The CDR3 has 14 amino acids.

The CDR3 region is CASSLRSGIGNTEAFF. CDR3 coding DNA: TGTGCCAGCAGTTTAAGGTCAGGGATCGGGAACACTGAAGCTTTCTTT. V is TRBV27 and J is TRBJ1-1; a possible D gene is TRBD1 (5 bases). The ends were cut back, 2 bases at V and 1 base at J, with 14 bases in the middle. The CDR3 is made up of 16 amino acids. Germline V gene sequence: CDR1 MNHEY, CDR2 SMNVEV (reference sequence).

The V call is TRBV7-6, the J call TRBJ1-5; D uncertain. This CDR3 has 14 residues. CDR1 is SGHVS, CDR2 FNYEAQ, per germline. V was clipped by 1 base and J by 3 bases, with 7 bases between them. CDR3 coding DNA: TGTGCCAGCAGCTTAGGGGCCTACAATCAGCCCCAGCATTTT. It specifies CASSLGAYNQPQHF.

This clone was seen only a few times. The chain employs TRBV7-8 and TRBJ2-7; 8 bases line up with TRBD1. The germline CDR1 and CDR2 sequences are SGHVS and FQNEAQ. The CDR3 contains 13 residues. With 4 bases clipped from V and 3 bases from J, the junction kept 2 bases outside the gene matches. CDR3 sequence (DNA): TGTGCCAGCAGCTCGGGACAGGTCTACGAGCAGTACTTC. Protein product: CASSSGQVYEQYF.

CDR3 in amino acids: CSVEDPPETGRGPYEQYF. The CDR3 nucleotides read TGCAGCGTTGAAGATCCACCCGAAACAGGGCGAGGGCCCTACGAGCAGTACTTC. This chain uses TRBV29-1 with TRBJ2-5; a possible D gene is TRBD1 (6 bases). The DNA end is a closer match to TRBJ2-7, so the J assignment may be wrong. Germline loops: CDR1 SQVTM, CDR2 ANQGSEA. The CDR3 runs to 18 residues.

The chain recombines TRBV4-3 with TRBJ1-4, with a tentative D call TRBD1 (5 bases). Looked up from germline, CDR1 is LGHNA and CDR2 is YSLEER. This CDR3 comprises 15 residues. The ends were cut back, 3 bases at V and 5 bases at J, with 13 bases in the middle. The CDR3 coding sequence is TGCGCCAGCAGCCAGGACACGAACGGGAATGAAAAACTGTTTTTT. This translates into CASSQDTNGNEKLFF.

V usage is TRBV11-2 and J usage is TRBJ1-5; no reliable D call. Trimming shortened V by 1 base and J by 4 bases, and 8 bases separated the two germline ends. The germline V gene has CDR1 SGHAT and CDR2 FQNNGV. This CDR3 spans 14 amino acids. The CDR3 DNA follows: TGTGCCAGCAGCTTAGGCGGGCGGAATCAGCCCCAGCATTTT. As protein: CASSLGGRNQPQHF.

The chain links TRBV6-1 to TRBJ2-3; 8 nucleotides align to TRBD2. This CDR3 spans 16 amino acids. CDR1 is MNHNS and CDR2 is SASEGT in the germline V gene. Germline trimming cut 0 bases from V and 5 bases from J; bases unmatched to any gene: 7. CDR3 sequence reads: CASSEAGGATQDTQYF. CDR3 DNA sequence: TGTGCCAGCAGTGAAGCCGGGGGGGCCACCCAAGATACGCAGTATTTT.

The chain carries TRBV27 and TRBJ2-1; D is unclear. The CDR3 has 14 amino acids. Between the trimmed V and J ends, which lost 3 bases and 0 bases, there was a span of 6 bases. The germline V gene encodes CDR1 MNHEY and CDR2 SMNVEV (reference sequence). The CDR3 is CASSFISSYNEQFF. The DNA of the CDR3 is TGTGCCAGCAGTTTCATCAGCTCCTACAATGAGCAGTTCTTC.

The chain combines TRBV7-9 with TRBJ2-2; a weak D match, TRBD1 (5 bases). Germline V CDR1 and CDR2: SEHNR, FQNEAQ (reference sequence). V shed 2 bases and J shed 1 base, with 5 bases lying between them. The CDR3 runs to 14 residues. CDR3 coding DNA: TGTGCCAGCAGCTTAACAGGGAACACCGGGGAGCTGTTTTTT. This translates into CASSLTGNTGELFF. The full variable domain, its missing parts supplied by reference TRBV7-9 and TRBJ2-2, is DTGVSQNPRHKITKRGQNVTFRCDPISEHNRLYWYRQTLGQGPEFLTYFQNEAQLEKSRLLSDRFSAERPKGSFSTLEIQRTEQGDSAMYLCASSLTGNTGELFFGEGSRLTVL.

This rearrangement joins TRBV19 to TRBJ2-6; no firm D call. The CDR3 length is 15 residues. Germline V CDR1 and CDR2: LNHDA, SQIVND (reference sequence). V lost 3 bases and J lost 0, with 6 bases in between. Here the CDR3 DNA reads TGTGCCAGTAGTATCGGCCTCTCTGGGGCCAACGTCCTGACTTTC. It codes for CASSIGLSGANVLTF. The whole variable domain, filled in from reference TRBV19 and TRBJ2-6, reads DGGITQSPKYLFRKEGQNVTLSCEQNLNHDAMYWYRQDPGQGLRLIYYSQIVNDFQKGDIAEGYSVSREKKESFPLTVTSAQKNPTAFYLCASSIGLSGANVLTFGAGSRLTVL.

The V call is TRBV11-3, the J call TRBJ2-1; the D gene is possibly TRBD2 (5 bases). The CDR3 consists of 17 residues. CDR1 SGHNT and CDR2 YENEEA come from the germline V gene. V was shortened by 0 bases and J by 0 bases, with 12 bases between the two germline ends. CDR3 amino acids: CASSLDGLGSSYNEQFF. In nucleotides, the CDR3 is TGTGCCAGCAGCTTAGATGGGCTGGGGAGCTCCTACAATGAGCAGTTCTTC. Variable domain in full (rest from reference TRBV11-3 and TRBJ2-1): EAGVVQSPRYKIIEKKQPVAFWCNPISGHNTLYWYLQNLGQGPELLIRYENEEAVDDSQLPKDRFSAERLKGVDSTLKIQPAELGDSAVYLCASSLDGLGSSYNEQFFGPGTRLTVL.

The genes are TRBV7-9 and TRBJ2-7, with a possible D match to TRBD1 (5 bases). The CDR3 loop spans 14 amino acids. CDR1 and CDR2 (germline): SEHNR, FQNEAQ (reference sequence). The germline V and J ends were trimmed by 1 base and 1 base, with 8 bases remaining between them. This chain's CDR3 is CASSLVDRSYEQYF. As DNA, the CDR3 is TGTGCCAGCAGCTTAGTAGACAGATCCTACGAGCAGTACTTC.

This clone was detected only once. The chain is built from TRBV5-4 and TRBJ2-7; D perhaps matches TRBD2 (7 bases). V shed 4 bases and J shed 3 bases, with 20 bases lying between them. The germline V gene has CDR1 SGHNT and CDR2 YYREEE (reference sequence). The CDR3 runs 16 residues. The CDR3 bases are TGTGCCAGCAGCGTGGGAGGGGCAGGGGTTATCTACGAGCAGTACTTC. Protein: CASSVGGAGVIYEQYF.